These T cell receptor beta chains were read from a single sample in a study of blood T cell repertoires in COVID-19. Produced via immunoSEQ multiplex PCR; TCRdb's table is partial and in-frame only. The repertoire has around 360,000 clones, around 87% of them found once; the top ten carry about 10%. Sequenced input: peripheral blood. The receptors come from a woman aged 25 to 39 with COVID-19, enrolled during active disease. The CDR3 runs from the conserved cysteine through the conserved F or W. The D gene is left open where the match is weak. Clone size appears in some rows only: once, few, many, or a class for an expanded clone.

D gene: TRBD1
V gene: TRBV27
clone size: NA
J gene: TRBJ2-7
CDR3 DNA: TGTGCCAGCAGTTTTAAGACAGGGGGGTCCTACGAGCAGTACTTC
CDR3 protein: CASSFKTGGSYEQYF

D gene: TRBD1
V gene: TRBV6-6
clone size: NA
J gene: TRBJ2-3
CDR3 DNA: TGTGCCAGCAGTGACAGGGACCCCGGCACAGATACGCAGTATTTT
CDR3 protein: CASSDRDPGTDTQYF

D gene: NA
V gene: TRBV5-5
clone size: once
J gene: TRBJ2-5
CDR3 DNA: TGTGCCAGCAGCCCTGACCTCGGGGTGGAGACCCAGTACTTC
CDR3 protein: CASSPDLGVETQYF

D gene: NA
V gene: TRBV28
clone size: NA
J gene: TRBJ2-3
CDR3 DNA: TGTGCCAGCAGCTTCAGCGGCCGGGGGAATACGCAGTATTTT
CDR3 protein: CASSFSGRGNTQYF

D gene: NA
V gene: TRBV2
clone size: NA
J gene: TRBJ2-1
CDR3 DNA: TGTGCCAGCAGTGATGGAGGGGACCATGAGCAGTTCTTC
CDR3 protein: CASSDGGDHEQFF

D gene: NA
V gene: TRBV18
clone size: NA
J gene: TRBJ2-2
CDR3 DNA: TGTGCCAGCTCACCACCCCCGGGGACGAACACCGGGGAGCTGTTTTTT
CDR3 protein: CASSPPPGTNTGELFF

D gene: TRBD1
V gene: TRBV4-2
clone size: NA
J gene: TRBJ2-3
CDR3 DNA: TGTGCCAGCAGCCACGGGGATCGGACAGGGTCAGATACGCAGTATTTT
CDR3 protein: CASSHGDRTGSDTQYF

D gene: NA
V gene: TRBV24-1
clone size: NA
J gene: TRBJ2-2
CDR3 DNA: TGTGCCACCACTGAGAGGAGGGGCACCGGGGAGCTGTTTTTT
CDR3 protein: CATTERRGTGELFF

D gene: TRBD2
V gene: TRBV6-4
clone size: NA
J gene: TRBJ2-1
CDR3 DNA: TGTGCCAGCAGTGACTCGACAGGGACTAGCGATGAGCAGTTCTTC
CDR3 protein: CASSDSTGTSDEQFF

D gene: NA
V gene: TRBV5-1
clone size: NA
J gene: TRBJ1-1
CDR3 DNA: TGCGCCAGCAGTGGTCGTGGGCCAGGGGACACTGAAGCTTTCTTT
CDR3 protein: CASSGRGPGDTEAFF

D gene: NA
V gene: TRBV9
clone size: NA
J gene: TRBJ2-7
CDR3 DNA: TGTGCCAGCAGCGCCCGGTCCTCCTACGAGCAGTACTTC
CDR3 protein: CASSARSSYEQYF

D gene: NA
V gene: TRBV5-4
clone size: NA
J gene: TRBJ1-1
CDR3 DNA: TGTGCCAGCAGCCGACACGCTGGGCAGACCACTGAAGCTTTCTTT
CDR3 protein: CASSRHAGQTTEAFF

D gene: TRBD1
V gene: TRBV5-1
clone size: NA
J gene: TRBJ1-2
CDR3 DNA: TGCGCCAGCAGCTTGATAGATACGAGGGGGCAGGGCTACACCTTC
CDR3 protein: CASSLIDTRGQGYTF

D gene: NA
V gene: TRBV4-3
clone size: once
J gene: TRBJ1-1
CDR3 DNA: TGCGCCAGCAGCCAAGAACGACAGGCGAACACTGAAGCTTTCTTT
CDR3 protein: CASSQERQANTEAFF

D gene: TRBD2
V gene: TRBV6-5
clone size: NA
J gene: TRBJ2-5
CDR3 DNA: TGTGCCAGCAGTTACTTGGGAGGGAAAGAGACCCAGTACTTC
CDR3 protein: CASSYLGGKETQYF

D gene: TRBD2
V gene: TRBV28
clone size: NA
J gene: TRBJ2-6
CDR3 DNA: TGTGCCAGCAGTCAAACTAGCGCTGGGGCCAACGTCCTGACTTTC
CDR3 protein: CASSQTSAGANVLTF

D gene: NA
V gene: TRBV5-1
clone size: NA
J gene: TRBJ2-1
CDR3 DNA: TGCGCCAGCAGCTTGGGTTGGTCAGGGTCATACAATGAGCAGTTCTTC
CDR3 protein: CASSLGWSGSYNEQFF

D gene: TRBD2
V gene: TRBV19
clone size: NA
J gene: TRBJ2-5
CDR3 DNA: TGTGCCAGTAGTTCCCTCTCGCAGTCCTCGGGACTAGCGGGAGTTCTGCAAGAGACCCAGTACTTC
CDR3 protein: CASSSLSQSSGLAGVLQETQYF

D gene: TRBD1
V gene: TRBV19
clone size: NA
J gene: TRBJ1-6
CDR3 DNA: TGTGCCAGTAGGTCCCGACAGGGAGAGAATTCACCCCTCCACTTT
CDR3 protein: CASRSRQGENSPLHF

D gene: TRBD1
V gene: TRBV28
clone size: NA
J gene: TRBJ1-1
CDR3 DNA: TGTGCCAGCAAGAACAGGGGGCCCAGCACTGAAGCTTTCTTT
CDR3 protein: CASKNRGPSTEAFF

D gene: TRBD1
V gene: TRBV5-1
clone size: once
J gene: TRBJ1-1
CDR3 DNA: TGCGCCAGCAGCTTGGATGGACAGGGGTCCGCTGAAGCTTTCTTT
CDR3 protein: CASSLDGQGSAEAFF

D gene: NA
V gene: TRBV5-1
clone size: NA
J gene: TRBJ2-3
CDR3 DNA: TGCGCCAGCAGCCGCTCAGGAAGTCTAGCGAGAGGTGGAACAGATACGCAGTATTTT
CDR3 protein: CASSRSGSLARGGTDTQYF

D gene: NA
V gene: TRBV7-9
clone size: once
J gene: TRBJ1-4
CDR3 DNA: TGTGCCAGCACCCCCGGGATACAGTATAATGAAAAACTGTTTTTT
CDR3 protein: CASTPGIQYNEKLFF

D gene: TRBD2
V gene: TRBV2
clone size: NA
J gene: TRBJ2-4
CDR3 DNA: TGTGCCAGCAGTGGGGAAGGGAGGGACATTCAGTACTTC
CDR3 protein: CASSGEGRDIQYF

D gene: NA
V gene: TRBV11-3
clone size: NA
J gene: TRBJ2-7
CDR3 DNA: TGTGCCAGCAGCTTAGCTTCCTCCTACGAGCAGTACTTC
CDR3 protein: CASSLASSYEQYF

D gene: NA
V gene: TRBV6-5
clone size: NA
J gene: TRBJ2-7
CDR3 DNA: TGTGCCAGCAGGCGAGCGGACCCCTCCTACGAGCAGTACTTC
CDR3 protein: CASRRADPSYEQYF

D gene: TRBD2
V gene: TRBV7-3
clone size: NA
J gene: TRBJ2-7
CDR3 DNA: TGTGCCAGCAGCTCTTCCGGGACTAGTGAGTACGAGCAGTACTTC
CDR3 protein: CASSSSGTSEYEQYF